The clone carrying this T cell receptor (beta chain) was counted between two and nine times. The second PCR ran about 6 to 12 cycles with a sample-barcoded 5' primer and J-beta primers. From the 5' RACE reads, TCRdb called clonotypes with MiXCR, one entry per CDR3 protein. This table has 1,500,000 or so distinct CDR3 sequences, about 45% appearing once. The entry originates in a study of blood T cells in healthy people across ages. Per germline, CDR1 MNHNY and CDR2 SVGAGI (reference sequence). This CDR3 has 14 residues. The ends were cut back, 2 bases at V and 8 bases at J, with 15 bases in the middle.

The clonotype comes from a woman under 30 in good health. V gene TRBV6-6 combines with J gene TRBJ1-2; D remains ambiguous. The specimen was blood. CDR3 coding DNA: TGTGCCAGCAGTTACGAGACACCAGAGTCCGGCTACACCTTC. It yields the protein CASSYETPESGYTF.